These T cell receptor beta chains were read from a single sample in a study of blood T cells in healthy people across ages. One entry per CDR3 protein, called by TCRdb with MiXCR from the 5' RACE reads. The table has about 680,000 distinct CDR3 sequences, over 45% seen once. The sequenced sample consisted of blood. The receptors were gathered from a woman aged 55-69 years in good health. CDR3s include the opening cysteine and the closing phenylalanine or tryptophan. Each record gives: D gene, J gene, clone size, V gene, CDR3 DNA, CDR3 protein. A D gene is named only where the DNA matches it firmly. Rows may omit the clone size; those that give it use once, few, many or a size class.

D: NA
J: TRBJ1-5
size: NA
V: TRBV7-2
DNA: TGTGCCAGCGGTAGCTTTAGCAATCTGCCCCAGCATTTT
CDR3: CASGSFSNLPQHF

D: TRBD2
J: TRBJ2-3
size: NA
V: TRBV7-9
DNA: TGTGCCAGCAGCTCAACGGGGGGGCTTACAGATACGCAGTATTTT
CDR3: CASSSTGGLTDTQYF

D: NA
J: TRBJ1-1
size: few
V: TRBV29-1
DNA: TGCAGCGCCAAACAGATGAACACTGAAGCTTTCTTT
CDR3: CSAKQMNTEAFF

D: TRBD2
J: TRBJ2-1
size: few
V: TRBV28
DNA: TGTGCCAGCAGTTTGGCGGGAGCGCGGAATGAGCAGTTCTTC
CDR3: CASSLAGARNEQFF

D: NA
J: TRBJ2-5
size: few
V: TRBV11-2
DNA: TGTGCCAGCAGCTATCGGATTCAAGAGACCCAGTACTTC
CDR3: CASSYRIQETQYF

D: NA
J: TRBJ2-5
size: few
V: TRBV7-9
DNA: TGTGCCAGCTCCGGGTCAGAAAGGGAAAAGAAGCAGTACTTC
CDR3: CASSGSEREKKQYF

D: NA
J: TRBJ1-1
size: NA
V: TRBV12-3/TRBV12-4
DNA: TGTGCCAGCAGCCTAACCCGCGTCAGCAAGAACACTGAAGCTTTCTTT
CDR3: CASSLTRVSKNTEAFF

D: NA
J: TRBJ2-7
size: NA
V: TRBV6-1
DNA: TGTGCCACCGGGGGTCGGAAAGGCGAGATGGGTTTGAGCTACGAGCAGTACTTC
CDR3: CATGGRKGEMGLSYEQYF

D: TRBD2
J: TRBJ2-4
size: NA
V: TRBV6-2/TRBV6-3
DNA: TGTGCCAGCAGGGTTTCTAGCGGGAACCCTAAGGAGTACTTC
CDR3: CASRVSSGNPKEYF

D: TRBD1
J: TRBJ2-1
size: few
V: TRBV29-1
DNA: TGCAGCGTTAGGACAGGACGATCCTACAATGAGCAGTTCTTC
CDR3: CSVRTGRSYNEQFF

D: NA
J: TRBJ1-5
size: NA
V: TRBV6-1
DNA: TGTGCCAGCAGTGGCGACAGAGCGGGACAGCCCCAGCATTTT
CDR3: CASSGDRAGQPQHF

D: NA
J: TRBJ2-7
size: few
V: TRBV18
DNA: TGTGCCGGGGGACCGGACCCCTACGAGCAGTACTTC
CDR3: CAGGPDPYEQYF

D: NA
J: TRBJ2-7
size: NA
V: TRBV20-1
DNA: TGCAGTGCTAGCCGAGACACATCCTACGAGCAGTACTTC
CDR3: CSASRDTSYEQYF

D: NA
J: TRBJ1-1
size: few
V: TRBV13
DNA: TGTGCCAGCAACTTAGGACAAACTGAAGCTTTCTTT
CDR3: CASNLGQTEAFF

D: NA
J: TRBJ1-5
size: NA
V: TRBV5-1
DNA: TGCGCCAGCAGCTTGGATGGGAAGGGCAATCAGCCCCAGCATTTT
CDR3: CASSLDGKGNQPQHF

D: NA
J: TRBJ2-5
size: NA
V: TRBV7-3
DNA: TGTGCCAGCAGCAAGGGGCAGAGTGAGACCCAGTACTTC
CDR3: CASSKGQSETQYF

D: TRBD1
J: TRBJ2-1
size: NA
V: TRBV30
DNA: TGTGCCTGGAGTGTAATCGCAGGGGGCGCAAAAAGTGAGCAGTTCTTC
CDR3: CAWSVIAGGAKSEQFF

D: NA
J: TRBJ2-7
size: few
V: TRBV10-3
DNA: TGTGCCATCAGTGGAGCCGCGGGAAGACCCAATAACTACGAGCAGTACTTC
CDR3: CAISGAAGRPNNYEQYF

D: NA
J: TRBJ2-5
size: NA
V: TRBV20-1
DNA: TGCAGTGCTAGAGATTTACAGCAAGAGACCCAGTACTTC
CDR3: CSARDLQQETQYF

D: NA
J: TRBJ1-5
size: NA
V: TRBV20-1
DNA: TGCAGTGCAGCTACTGGGGTAGCCAATCAGCCCCAGCATTTT
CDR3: CSAATGVANQPQHF

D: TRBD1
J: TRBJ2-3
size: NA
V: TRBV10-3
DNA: TGTGCCTCCAACAGGGGTCTGCTAGATACGCAGTATTTT
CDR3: CASNRGLLDTQYF

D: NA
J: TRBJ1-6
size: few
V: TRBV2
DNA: TGTGCCAGCAACGGCGGGAGAACTTCACCCCTCCACTTT
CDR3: CASNGGRTSPLHF

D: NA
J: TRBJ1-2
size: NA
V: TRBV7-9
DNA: TGTGCCAGCAGCTTAGATTCATCCTATGGCTACACCTTC
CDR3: CASSLDSSYGYTF

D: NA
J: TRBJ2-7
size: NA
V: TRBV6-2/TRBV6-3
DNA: TGTGCCAGCCGAAGCCAAGGAGCGAATCCCTACGAGCAGTACTTC
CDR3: CASRSQGANPYEQYF

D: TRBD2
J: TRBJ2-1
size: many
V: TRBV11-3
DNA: TGTGCCAGCAGCCCGGGAGGTCTGAATGAGCAGTTCTTC
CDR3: CASSPGGLNEQFF

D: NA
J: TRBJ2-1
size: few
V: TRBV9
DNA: TGTGCCAGCAGCGTACAGGGGAGGCATGAGCAGTTCTTC
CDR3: CASSVQGRHEQFF

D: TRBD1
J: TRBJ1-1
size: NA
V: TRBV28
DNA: TGTGCCAGCACCCCTCGGACAGGCGGGTGGTCTGAAGCTTTCTTT
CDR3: CASTPRTGGWSEAFF

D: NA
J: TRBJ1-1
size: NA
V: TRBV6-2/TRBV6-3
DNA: TGTGCCAGCAGTTACTCGATAACTGAAGCTTTCTTT
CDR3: CASSYSITEAFF

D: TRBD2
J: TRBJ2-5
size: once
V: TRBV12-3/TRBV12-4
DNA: TGTGCCAGCAGCAGACTAGCGGGGAACCAAGAGACCCAGTACTTC
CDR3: CASSRLAGNQETQYF

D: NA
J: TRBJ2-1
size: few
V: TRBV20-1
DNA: TGCAGTGCTATCCTCCGAATTGCGGCCGGAATTCACAATGAGCAGTTCTTC
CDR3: CSAILRIAAGIHNEQFF

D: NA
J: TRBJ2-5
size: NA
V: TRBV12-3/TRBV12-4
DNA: TGTGCCAGCAGTTTAGCTCCTAGCGCATGGGAGACCCAGTACTTC
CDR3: CASSLAPSAWETQYF

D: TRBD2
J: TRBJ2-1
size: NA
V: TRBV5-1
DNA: TGCGCCAGCAGCTGGGGGACTAGCGCCAACAATGAGCAGTTCTTC
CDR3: CASSWGTSANNEQFF

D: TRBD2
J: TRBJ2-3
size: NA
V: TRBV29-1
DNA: TGCAGCGTTGAAGGTGGGAGGGGTACGCAGTATTTT
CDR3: CSVEGGRGTQYF

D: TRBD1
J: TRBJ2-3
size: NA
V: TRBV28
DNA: TGTGCCAGCAGTTTTCCGGGGACAGGGGGCAGAGATACGCAGTATTTT
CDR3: CASSFPGTGGRDTQYF

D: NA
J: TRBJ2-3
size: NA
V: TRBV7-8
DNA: TGTGCCAGCAGCTTAGCTGACTCAGGGCAGTATTTT
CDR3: CASSLADSGQYF

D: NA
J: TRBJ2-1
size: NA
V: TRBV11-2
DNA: TGTGCCAGCAGCTTAGGGGCGGGATTAGGTGAGCAGTTCTTC
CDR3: CASSLGAGLGEQFF

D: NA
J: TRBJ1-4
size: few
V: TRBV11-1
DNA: TGTGCCAGCACCGAGACAGCCGGATGGACTAATGAAAAACTGTTTTTT
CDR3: CASTETAGWTNEKLFF

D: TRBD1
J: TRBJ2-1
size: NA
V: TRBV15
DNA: TGTGCCACCAGCACAACAGGGGGCCCCTACAATGAGCAGTTCTTC
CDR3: CATSTTGGPYNEQFF

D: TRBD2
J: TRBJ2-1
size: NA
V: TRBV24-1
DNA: TGTGCCACCACCCCAGGGAGGGGAGAGTACAATGAGCAGTTCTTC
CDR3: CATTPGRGEYNEQFF

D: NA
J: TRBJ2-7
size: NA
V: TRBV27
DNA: TGTGCCAGCAGGGGGGCGGGGAGGATCCACGAGCAGTACTTC
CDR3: CASRGAGRIHEQYF

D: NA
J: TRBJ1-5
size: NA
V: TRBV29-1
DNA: TGCAGCGCCAGGACCCATAGCAATCAGCCCCAGCATTTT
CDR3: CSARTHSNQPQHF

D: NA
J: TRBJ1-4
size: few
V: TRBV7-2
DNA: TGTGCCAGCAGCTACAACGGTGAAAAACTGTTTTTT
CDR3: CASSYNGEKLFF

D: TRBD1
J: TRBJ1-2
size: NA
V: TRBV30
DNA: TGTGCCTGGAGTGTAGGACAGGCACGTGGCTACACCTTC
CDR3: CAWSVGQARGYTF

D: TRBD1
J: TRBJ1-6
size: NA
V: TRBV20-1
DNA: TGCAGTGGACTACAGGGGAATTCACCCCTCCACTTT
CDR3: CSGLQGNSPLHF

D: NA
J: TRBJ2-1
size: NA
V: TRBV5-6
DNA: TGTGCCAGCAGCCCCCCTAGCGGTGAGGACAGTGAGCAGTTCTTC
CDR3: CASSPPSGEDSEQFF

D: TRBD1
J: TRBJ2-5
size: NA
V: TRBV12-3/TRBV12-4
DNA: TGTGCCAGCCCCTTCACCCGGGACAGCGGTGTGGAGACCCAGTACTTC
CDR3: CASPFTRDSGVETQYF

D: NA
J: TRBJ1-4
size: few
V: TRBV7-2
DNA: TGTGCCAGCAGCTTAGAGGCCAACCCTTATGCAACTAATGAAAAACTGTTTTTT
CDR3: CASSLEANPYATNEKLFF

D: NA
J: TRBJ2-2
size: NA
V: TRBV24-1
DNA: TGTGCCACCAGTGCACCGGGAGCGACCGGGGAGCTGTTTTTT
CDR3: CATSAPGATGELFF

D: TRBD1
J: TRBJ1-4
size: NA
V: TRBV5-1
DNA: TGCGCCAGCAGCCCCGGACAGGGTCAAGAAAAACTGTTTTTT
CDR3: CASSPGQGQEKLFF

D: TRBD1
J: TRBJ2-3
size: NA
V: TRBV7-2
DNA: TGTGCCAGCAGCTTATCTGCGGGACAGGCTTTCACAGATACGCAGTATTTT
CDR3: CASSLSAGQAFTDTQYF

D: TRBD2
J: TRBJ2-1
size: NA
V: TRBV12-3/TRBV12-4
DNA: TGTGCCAGCAGCTCGTCACCGGGACTATTCTACAATGAGCAGTTCTTC
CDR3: CASSSSPGLFYNEQFF

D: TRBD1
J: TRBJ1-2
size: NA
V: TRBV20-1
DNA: TGCAGTGCTACGGGACAGGGGGTCTATGGCTACACCTTC
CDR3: CSATGQGVYGYTF

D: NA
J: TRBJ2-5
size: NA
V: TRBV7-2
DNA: TGTGCCAGCAGCTTGAACGGTTGGCAAGAGACCCAGTACTTC
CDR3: CASSLNGWQETQYF

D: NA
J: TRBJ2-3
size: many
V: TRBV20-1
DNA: TGCAGTGCCTCGGGGGACAACGTAGCAGATACGCAGTATTTT
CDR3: CSASGDNVADTQYF

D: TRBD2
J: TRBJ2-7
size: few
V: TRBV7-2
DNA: TGTGCCAGCAGCTTCCATATAGCGGGAGGCTCCTACGAGCAGTACTTC
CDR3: CASSFHIAGGSYEQYF

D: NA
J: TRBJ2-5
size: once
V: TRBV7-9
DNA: TGTGCCAGCAGCTTATGGCCAGGGGAGACCCAGTACTTC
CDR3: CASSLWPGETQYF

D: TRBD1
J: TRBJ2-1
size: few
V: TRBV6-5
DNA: TGTGCCAGCACTCTAACTCGACAGGGGAACAAGAATGAGCAGTTCTTC
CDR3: CASTLTRQGNKNEQFF

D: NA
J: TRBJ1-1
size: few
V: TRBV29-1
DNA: TGCAGCGTTGAGGGAAGGGGTTCAGCTTTCTTT
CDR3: CSVEGRGSAFF